Detailed here is one T cell receptor (beta chain). What it binds is unknown. TCRdb processed the 5' RACE reads anew with MiXCR; each CDR3 protein has one entry. The data contain around 480,000 distinct CDR3 sequences, over 15% of them singletons. The entry originates in a study of CD8 T cells in ankylosing spondylitis. Study-wide points: The study looked at matched synovial fluid samples from ankylosing spondylitis patients. Disease-linked clones were reported to be significantly enriched there. Characteristic of ankylosing spondylitis blood, it appeared, was a TCR beta motif comprising fewer than 10 highly homologous variants.

The CDR3 consists of 11 residues. V dropped 6 bases and J dropped 11 bases, with 15 bases sitting between them. Germline V gene sequence: CDR1 DFQATT, CDR2 SNEGSKA (reference sequence). This sequence was found in a male donor with ankylosing spondylitis. Source material: blood, either unsorted or a sorted T cell fraction (not recorded which). The chain employs TRBV20-1 and TRBJ2-3; D possibly corresponds to TRBD1 (5 bases). CDR3 protein: CSAQRAQGQYF. DNA for the CDR3: TGCAGTGCCCAACGGGCCCAGGGGCAGTATTTT.